These 2 T cell receptor beta chains were all obtained from the same sample, sequenced in a study of long-term antiretroviral therapy in people with HIV. Version v3.0 of the immunoSEQ assay was performed at survey level. Sequencing was performed with immunoSEQ multiplex PCR; in TCRdb, only in-frame clones are kept and a portion is missing. The sample holds under 35,000 clones, 94% seen once. The sample in question was unsorted PBMCs, obtained around 5.5 years after starting antiretroviral therapy. Source of these receptors: a woman in her fifties or sixties with HIV.

This clone was seen just once. The chain links TRBV5-6 to TRBJ1-1; no reliable D call. Looked up from germline, CDR1 is SGHDT and CDR2 is YYEEEE. The CDR3 covers 13 residues. Trimming cost V 4 bases and J 4 bases, with 11 bases left between them. The CDR3 sequence is CASSEQLTTEAFF. Here the CDR3 DNA reads TGTGCCAGCAGCGAACAGCTGACCACTGAAGCTTTCTTT.

This chain connects TRBV29-1 to TRBJ1-1; maybe TRBD1 (5 bases). V lost 6 bases and J lost 2, with 10 bases in between. The CDR3 sequence is 12 residues long. Germline lookup yields CDR1 SQVTM and CDR2 ANQGSEA. CDR3 residues: CSVTDSNTEAFF. In DNA, the CDR3 is TGCAGCGTAACAGACAGTAACACTGAAGCTTTCTTT.